The 28 T cell receptor beta chains given below trace back to one sample, sequenced in a study of sequential checkpoint blockade in melanoma. Treatment indicated: randomized to nivolumab then ipilimumab (arm A) or the reverse (arm B). Measured with immunoSEQ multiplex PCR; TCRdb has only the in-frame clones, and not every one. This sample has 15,000 to 20,000 clones, with less than 30% found just once. The sequences come from tumor tissue (inferred from file names), collected from a patient given nivolumab and ipilimumab in sequence. All receptors derive from a human donor with melanoma.

This clone was recorded a few times. This chain uses TRBV4-1 with TRBJ2-2; D gene uncertain. The CDR3 contains 16 residues. The germline CDR1 and CDR2 sequences are MGHRA and YSYEKL. With 0 bases removed from V and 4 bases from J, the gap between germline ends came to 12 bases. The CDR3 here is CASSQDPAKGTGELFF. CDR3 bases: TGCGCCAGCAGCCAAGATCCAGCTAAGGGCACCGGGGAGCTGTTTTTT.

This clone has more than one count but fewer than ten. The chain recombines TRBV6-8 with TRBJ1-2; 7 bases agree with TRBD1. V lost 6 bases, J lost 2 bases, and 6 bases stayed unmatched. Germline V gives CDR1 MNHGY, CDR2 SAAAGT. The CDR3 sequence is 14 residues long. In DNA form, the CDR3 reads TGTGCCAGCAGGACAGGGCATGGGAACTATGGCTACACCTTC. It encodes CASRTGHGNYGYTF.

The chain employs TRBV30 and TRBJ2-1, with 11 bases matching TRBD2. The germline V gene has CDR1 GTSNPN and CDR2 SVGIG (reference sequence). The V and J ends lost 6 bases and 8 bases, in that order; junction bases with no gene match: 9. The CDR3 has 14 residues. DNA of the CDR3: TGTGCCTGTCCCGGGACTAGCGGAGGGGATGAGCAGTTCTTC. Protein product: CACPGTSGGDEQFF.

The chain recombines TRBV19 with TRBJ1-5, with 9 bases that match TRBD1. This CDR3 region has 15 residues. With V trimmed by 0 bases and J by 11 bases, 8 bases remained unmatched. Germline lookup yields CDR1 LNHDA and CDR2 SQIVND (reference sequence). The CDR3 region is CASSIEGGQGRAQHF. In DNA form, the CDR3 reads TGTGCCAGTAGTATAGAGGGGGGACAGGGAAGGGCCCAGCATTTT. Complete variable domain (other parts from reference TRBV19 and TRBJ1-5): DGGITQSPKYLFRKEGQNVTLSCEQNLNHDAMYWYRQDPGQGLRLIYYSQIVNDFQKGDIAEGYSVSREKKESFPLTVTSAQKNPTAFYLCASSIEGGQGRAQHFGDGTRLSIL.

This clone occurred a few times. The gene calls are TRBV9 and TRBJ1-5; D ambiguous. Germline V gives CDR1 SGDLS, CDR2 YYNGEE. V was clipped by 7 bases and J by 2 bases, with 16 bases between them. The CDR3 is 15 amino acids. CDR3 in DNA: TGTGCCAGCCTCCTGGCCCCCCTTGGCAATCAGCCCCAGCATTTT. This encodes CASLLAPLGNQPQHF.

This chain uses TRBV14 with TRBJ2-1; 9 positions match TRBD2. The CDR3 extends over 16 amino acids. The germline CDR1 and CDR2 sequences are SGHDN and FVKESK. Trimming cost V 0 bases and J 6 bases; bases outside gene matches: 6. The CDR3 sequence is CASSQERGTSFNEQFF. The CDR3 DNA is TGTGCCAGCAGCCAAGAGAGGGGGACTAGCTTCAATGAGCAGTTCTTC.

The table lists this clone with a few counts. This chain connects TRBV29-1 to TRBJ1-4; no definite D call. The CDR3 runs 13 residues. CDR1 is SQVTM and CDR2 is ANQGSEA in the germline V gene. Between the trimmed V and J ends, which lost 4 bases and 7 bases, there was a span of 13 bases. CDR3 in DNA: TGCAGCGTTGCAGGATCCAAGGGTGAAAAACTGTTTTTT. Translated: CSVAGSKGEKLFF. The complete variable domain, with remaining parts taken from reference TRBV29-1 and TRBJ1-4, reads SAVISQKPSRDICQRGTSLTIQCQVDSQVTMMFWYRQQPGQSLTLIATANQGSEATYESGFVIDKFPISRPNLTFSTLTVSNMSPEDSSIYLCSVAGSKGEKLFFGSGTQLSVL.

This clone appeared a few times. This rearrangement joins TRBV6-8 to TRBJ2-7; D assignment may be TRBD1 or TRBD2 (6 bases each). Trimming stripped 0 bases from V and 0 bases from J, with 9 bases between. Germline values: CDR1 MNHGY, CDR2 SAAAGT. This CDR3 comprises 15 residues. This CDR3 is CASSYSGGLSYEQYF. The CDR3 region has the DNA TGTGCCAGCAGTTACTCGGGGGGCCTCTCCTACGAGCAGTACTTC.

This clone was seen only a few times. The V gene is TRBV11-1, the J gene TRBJ2-2; D is perhaps TRBD1 (5 bases). This CDR3 contains 15 residues. Germline V gene sequence: CDR1 SGHAT, CDR2 FQDESV (reference sequence). V was cut by 1 base and J by 6 bases, with 12 bases left in between. The chain's CDR3 is CASSLEGYAAGELFF. CDR3 bases: TGTGCCAGCAGCTTAGAGGGGTATGCGGCCGGGGAGCTGTTTTTT.

The chain joins TRBV25-1 to TRBJ1-2, with 11 bases fitting TRBD1. This CDR3 has 14 amino acids. V lost 8 bases, J lost 7 bases, and 9 bases stayed unmatched. Germline loops: CDR1 MGHDK, CDR2 SYGVNS. The CDR3 nucleotides are TGTGCCAGCTACGGACAGGGGGCGCCGGGTGGCTACACCTTC. This encodes CASYGQGAPGGYTF.

The genes are TRBV5-1 and TRBJ2-7; 10 nucleotides match TRBD1. CDR3 length: 15 amino acids. Germline V CDR1 and CDR2: SGHRS, YFSETQ. The V gene end was trimmed by 6 bases and the J gene end by 7 bases; junction bases not matched to a gene: 13. In nucleotides, the CDR3 is TGCGCCAGCAAGCCCTCCGGGACAGGGGCAAGTGAGCAGTACTTC. Translated: CASKPSGTGASEQYF.

The CDR3 spells CASSGFARLSNTGELFF. CDR3 DNA sequence: TGTGCCAGTAGTGGGTTCGCGCGACTCTCGAACACCGGGGAGCTGTTTTTT. This chain uses TRBV19 with TRBJ2-2; D call uncertain. Germline assignment: CDR1 LNHDA and CDR2 SQIVND (reference sequence). V was shortened by 5 bases and J by 0 bases, with 16 bases between the two germline ends. This CDR3 has 17 residues.

V gene TRBV28 combines with J gene TRBJ2-7; D perhaps matches TRBD2 (6 bases). Trimming removed 0 bases from V and 5 bases from J, with 11 bases in between. The CDR3 consists of 14 residues. Per germline, CDR1 MDHEN and CDR2 SYDVKM. CDR3 sequence (DNA): TGTGCCAGCAGTTTATGGGGGGGAGAGGACGAGCAGTACTTC. It yields the protein CASSLWGGEDEQYF.

V is TRBV9 and J is TRBJ2-3; TRBD1 agrees at 7 bases. Germline CDR1 SGDLS, CDR2 YYNGEE. The CDR3 totals 14 residues. V was clipped by 4 bases and J by 4 bases; unmatched bases: 6. This CDR3 reads CASSSRGGADTQYF. CDR3 coding DNA: TGTGCCAGCAGCAGCCGAGGGGGCGCAGATACGCAGTATTTT.

The chain has TRBV5-1 and TRBJ1-3; no clear D. Germline V CDR1 and CDR2: SGHRS, YFSETQ. The V end lost 4 bases, the J end lost 1 base, and 18 bases lay between the germline ends. This CDR3 has 17 residues. CDR3 DNA: TGCGCCAGCAGCAAAGACGGTGACCGCACTTCTGGAAACACCATATATTTT. Translated: CASSKDGDRTSGNTIYF.

Judged by abundance, this clone is medium-sized. The CDR3 sequence: CASSFGRVQGGGHTGELFF. The CDR3 coding sequence is TGTGCCAGCAGCTTTGGGCGTGTACAGGGAGGCGGGCACACCGGGGAGCTGTTTTTT. The chain is built from TRBV11-3 and TRBJ2-2; the D gene could be TRBD1 or TRBD2 (6 bases each). There are 19 residues in the CDR3. Trimming removed 3 bases at V and 3 bases at J, with 23 bases between. Germline V lookup: CDR1 SGHNT, CDR2 YENEEA. Full variable domain (rest looked up from reference TRBV11-3 and TRBJ2-2): EAGVVQSPRYKIIEKKQPVAFWCNPISGHNTLYWYLQNLGQGPELLIRYENEEAVDDSQLPKDRFSAERLKGVDSTLKIQPAELGDSAVYLCASSFGRVQGGGHTGELFFGEGSRLTVL.

A few counts support this clone. This chain connects TRBV11-3 to TRBJ1-6; 7 nucleotides agree with TRBD1. The junction had 7 bases not matched to a gene; V was cut back by 4 bases and J by 7 bases. The CDR3 has 15 residues. In germline, CDR1 is SGHNT, CDR2 YENEEA. CDR3 coding DNA: TGTGCCAGCAGCTCGGACAGGAGGGGCAATTCACCCCTCCACTTT. The encoded protein is CASSSDRRGNSPLHF.

The V and J genes are TRBV27 and TRBJ2-3; no reliable D call. Per germline, CDR1 MNHEY and CDR2 SMNVEV (reference sequence). This CDR3 has 12 residues. With 6 bases removed from V and 6 bases from J, the gap between germline ends came to 10 bases. The CDR3: CASSYSRDTQYF. CDR3 DNA: TGTGCCAGCAGCTATTCCCGCGATACGCAGTATTTT.

This clone was observed a handful of times. The chain carries TRBV6-7 and TRBJ1-4; D is ambiguous. TRBV6-7 is given ORF status, its function remaining uncertain. Trimming removed 7 bases at V and 0 bases at J, with 18 bases between. This CDR3 is built from 17 residues. The CDR3 protein is CASMGGDDFATNEKLFF. The CDR3 DNA is TGTGCCAGCATGGGAGGCGACGATTTTGCAACTAATGAAAAACTGTTTTTT.

V is TRBV19 and J is TRBJ1-2; no clear D gene. This CDR3 has 12 residues. Per germline, CDR1 LNHDA and CDR2 SQIVND (reference sequence). Trimming left V 6 bases short and J 3 bases short, with 8 bases between. CDR3 region: CASRPGDYGYTF. CDR3 DNA sequence: TGTGCCAGTAGGCCAGGAGACTATGGCTACACCTTC. Filled out from reference TRBV19 and TRBJ1-2, the complete variable domain reads DGGITQSPKYLFRKEGQNVTLSCEQNLNHDAMYWYRQDPGQGLRLIYYSQIVNDFQKGDIAEGYSVSREKKESFPLTVTSAQKNPTAFYLCASRPGDYGYTFGSGTRLTVV.

This clone was counted many times. This chain joins TRBV11-3 and TRBJ2-1; 12 bases line up with TRBD2. Trimming at V came to 3 bases and at J to 4 bases, leaving 4 bases not matched to a gene. This CDR3 is built from 16 residues. Germline loops: CDR1 SGHNT, CDR2 YENEEA. CDR3 sequence reads: CASSLDLAGGYNEQFF. For the CDR3, the DNA is TGTGCCAGCAGCTTGGATCTAGCGGGAGGGTACAATGAGCAGTTCTTC.

The rearrangement joins TRBV7-1 to TRBJ2-1; possibly TRBD1 or TRBD2 for D (5 bases each). TRBV7-1 is designated an ORF whose function remains uncertain. V dropped 5 bases and J dropped 0 bases, with 11 bases sitting between them. This CDR3 spans 15 amino acids. The CDR3 here is CASSTSGGSYNEQFF. In DNA, the CDR3 is TGTGCCAGCAGCACTAGTGGGGGCTCCTACAATGAGCAGTTCTTC.

This chain joins TRBV11-3 and TRBJ2-7, with TRBD1 as a possible D gene (6 bases). The ends were cut back, 5 bases at V and 2 bases at J, with 16 bases in the middle. The CDR3 is 15 residues long. Germline V gives CDR1 SGHNT, CDR2 YENEEA. The CDR3 bases are TGTGCCAGCAGCCTAAGCCAAGGGGGTCCCTACGAGCAGTACTTC. Translating gives CASSLSQGGPYEQYF.

The genes are TRBV29-1 and TRBJ2-7; possible D gene TRBD1, 7 bases. Trimming shortened V by 3 bases and J by 7 bases, and 25 bases separated the two germline ends. Germline V gene sequence: CDR1 SQVTM, CDR2 ANQGSEA. CDR3 length: 16 residues. The CDR3 DNA reads as TGCAGCGTTGATATCCCGGGGGTCAGGGGGAGTTGGGAGCAGTACTTC. Amino acid sequence: CSVDIPGVRGSWEQYF.

In its sample, this clone was seen a few times. The CDR3 coding sequence is TGTGCCAGCAGTTACTCGAACTACAATGAGCAGTTCTTC. This gives the protein CASSYSNYNEQFF. The chain has TRBV6-8 and TRBJ2-1, with D unclear. CDR1 is MNHGY and CDR2 is SAAAGT in the germline V gene. There are 13 residues in the CDR3. V lost 0 bases to trimming and J lost 3 bases, with 3 bases between them.

This clone was seen more than once but under ten times. This chain connects TRBV6-8 to TRBJ2-1; 8 bases line up with TRBD2. CDR1 and CDR2 (germline): MNHGY, SAAAGT. The V gene end was trimmed by 4 bases and the J gene end by 7 bases; junction bases not matched to a gene: 6. CDR3 length: 14 amino acids. The CDR3 here is CASSFRGGQNEQFF. CDR3 nucleotides: TGTGCCAGCAGTTTTCGCGGGGGGCAAAATGAGCAGTTCTTC.

The gene calls are TRBV6-8 and TRBJ2-2, with D tentatively TRBD1 (6 bases). The germline V and J ends were trimmed by 5 bases and 4 bases, with 8 bases remaining between them. Germline CDR1 is MNHGY and CDR2 is SAAAGT. The CDR3 covers 13 residues. CDR3: CASSGTTTGELFF. The CDR3 region has the DNA TGTGCCAGCAGTGGGACAACCACCGGGGAGCTGTTTTTT.

This sequence joins TRBV6-8 and TRBJ2-7, with unresolved D. Germline CDR1 reads MNHGY; CDR2 reads SAAAGT. V was cut by 7 bases and J by 0 bases, with 10 bases left in between. The length of the CDR3 is 13 residues. CDR3 residues: CASTGRSSYEQYF. As DNA, the CDR3 is TGTGCCAGCACCGGCCGGAGCTCCTACGAGCAGTACTTC.